This is a list of T cell receptor beta chains from one sample in a study of Ad26.COV2.S vaccination and SARS-CoV-2 variants. The protocol was immunoSEQ multiplex PCR, while the TCRdb copy is restricted to in-frame clones and leaves out a portion. This table holds about 440,000 clones, roughly 88% found once. Sequenced material: peripheral blood, taken in a trial of Ad26.COV2.S vaccine versus placebo. These receptors all come from a person between 18 and 65 years old who received the Ad26.COV2.S COVID-19 vaccine or a placebo. The CDR3 runs from the conserved cysteine through the conserved F or W. A D gene is named only where the DNA matches it firmly. Only some rows state a clone size, as once, few, many or a class for expanded clones.

d_call	j_call	clone_size	v_call	cdr3_length	cdr3_aa	cdr3_nt
NA	TRBJ1-2	NA	TRBV6-5	14	CASSYSSGNYGYTF	TGTGCCAGCAGTTACTCCTCAGGGAACTATGGCTACACCTTC
NA	TRBJ1-5	NA	TRBV5-1	14	CASSQMGGNQPQHF	TGCGCCAGCAGCCAGATGGGGGGCAATCAGCCCCAGCATTTT
TRBD1	TRBJ2-7	once	TRBV4-2	14	CASSPTGGDYEQYF	TGTGCCAGCAGCCCGACAGGGGGTGACTACGAGCAGTACTTC
NA	TRBJ1-2	once	TRBV7-9	13	CASSLDYNYGYTF	TGTGCCAGCAGCTTAGACTACAACTATGGCTACACCTTC
NA	TRBJ2-7	NA	TRBV5-1	16	CASSLEAGPSSYEQYF	TGCGCCAGCAGCTTGGAGGCAGGGCCGAGCTCCTACGAGCAGTACTTC
NA	TRBJ2-2	NA	TRBV11-3	17	CASSHNVAGSDTGELFF	TGTGCCAGCAGCCATAACGTGGCAGGGTCAGACACCGGGGAGCTGTTTTTT
TRBD1	TRBJ1-5	few	TRBV15	14	CATSNYPGGKPQHF	TGTGCCACCAGCAACTATCCAGGGGGTAAGCCCCAGCATTTT
NA	TRBJ2-1	NA	TRBV27	11	CASSFNNEQFF	TGTGCCAGCAGTTTTAATAATGAGCAGTTCTTC
TRBD1	TRBJ2-5	NA	TRBV6-2/TRBV6-3	14	CASTPRQGVETQYF	TGTGCCAGCACCCCGAGGCAGGGGGTTGAGACCCAGTACTTC
TRBD1	TRBJ1-2	NA	TRBV4-1	13	CASSQGFGQGETF	TGCGCCAGCAGCCAAGGTTTCGGGCAGGGGGAAACCTTC
NA	TRBJ1-6	few	TRBV28	15	CASSLSQGGNSPLHF	TGTGCCAGCAGTTTGAGCCAGGGCGGTAATTCACCCCTCCACTTT
NA	TRBJ2-1	NA	TRBV7-9	11	CASSGYNEQFF	TGTGCCAGCAGCGGATACAATGAGCAGTTCTTC
NA	TRBJ2-7	NA	TRBV18	16	CASSPFGPGQTYEQYF	TGTGCCAGCTCACCATTTGGGCCAGGCCAGACCTACGAGCAGTACTTC
NA	TRBJ2-3	NA	TRBV25-1	16	CASSRPRGVGTDTQYF	TGTGCCAGCAGTAGACCACGAGGAGTTGGAACAGATACGCAGTATTTT
TRBD2	TRBJ2-5	NA	TRBV7-9	13	CASSLLAGLDQYF	TGTGCCAGCAGCTTGCTAGCGGGATTGGACCAGTACTTC
NA	TRBJ2-7	once	TRBV11-2	15	CASSLHQGPSYEQYF	TGTGCCAGCAGCTTACATCAGGGCCCCTCCTACGAGCAGTACTTC
NA	TRBJ2-7	NA	TRBV6-5	13	CASSYGETYEQYF	TGTGCCAGCAGTTACGGGGAAACCTACGAGCAGTACTTC
NA	TRBJ2-1	NA	TRBV5-4	12	CASSLDGYEQFF	TGTGCCAGCAGCTTGGATGGATATGAGCAGTTCTTC
TRBD1	TRBJ2-2	NA	TRBV6-6	18	CASSRLGQGVWNTGELFF	TGTGCCAGCAGTCGTCTCGGACAGGGAGTATGGAACACCGGGGAGCTGTTTTTT
NA	TRBJ1-1	NA	TRBV10-3	12	CATLSGNTEAFF	TGTGCCACCCTCAGCGGGAACACTGAAGCTTTCTTT
TRBD1	TRBJ2-1	NA	TRBV6-5	15	CASSSTGTASDEQFF	TGTGCCAGCAGCTCAACCGGGACAGCATCTGATGAGCAGTTCTTC
NA	TRBJ2-7	NA	TRBV28	14	CATGEGRGAYEQYF	TGTGCCACGGGAGAGGGGAGGGGGGCCTACGAGCAGTACTTC
NA	TRBJ2-1	NA	TRBV14	17	CASSQVYRTSSYNEQFF	TGTGCCAGCAGCCAAGTATACAGGACCTCCTCCTACAATGAGCAGTTCTTC
NA	TRBJ1-1	NA	TRBV18	14	CASSPVSGDTEAFF	TGTGCCAGCTCACCAGTTTCGGGGGACACTGAAGCTTTCTTT
NA	TRBJ1-2	NA	TRBV3-1/TRBV3-2	12	CASSQGGYGYTF	TGTGCCAGCAGCCAAGGGGGCTATGGCTACACCTTC
TRBD1	TRBJ1-4	few	TRBV5-1	16	CASSLSTGRSGEKLFF	TGCGCCAGCAGCTTGTCGACAGGGAGGTCTGGAGAAAAACTGTTTTTT
TRBD1	TRBJ2-3	NA	TRBV14	16	CASSQGVGQGLDTQYF	TGTGCCAGCAGCCAAGGAGTGGGACAGGGACTAGATACGCAGTATTTT
NA	TRBJ2-5	NA	TRBV28	12	CASWKGQETQYF	TGTGCCAGCTGGAAGGGCCAAGAGACCCAGTACTTC
NA	TRBJ2-1	NA	TRBV24-1	19	CATSDPRDTSASSYNEQFF	TGTGCCACCAGTGATCCCCGGGACACTAGCGCCAGCTCCTACAATGAGCAGTTCTTC
NA	TRBJ2-5	NA	TRBV7-9	13	CASSKDSPRTQYF	TGTGCCAGCAGCAAGGACAGTCCCAGGACCCAGTACTTC
NA	TRBJ2-7	NA	TRBV6-1	13	CASSDRLDYEQYF	TGTGCCAGCAGTGATCGGTTAGACTACGAGCAGTACTTC
NA	TRBJ2-4	NA	TRBV4-3	16	CTSSRGPQEDKNIQYF	TGCACCAGCAGCCGGGGACCGCAGGAGGACAAAAACATTCAGTACTTC
NA	TRBJ1-1	NA	TRBV27	14	CASSQPGVNTEAFF	TGTGCCAGCAGCCAGCCCGGGGTGAACACTGAAGCTTTCTTT
NA	TRBJ1-2	NA	TRBV19	15	CASSIPGLRGYGYTF	TGTGCCAGTAGTATACCTGGGCTTCGGGGCTATGGCTACACCTTC
TRBD1	TRBJ1-5	NA	TRBV6-7	16	CASSHTGQAGRQPQHF	TGTGCCAGCAGCCATACCGGACAGGCCGGGCGTCAGCCCCAGCATTTT
TRBD1	TRBJ2-7	NA	TRBV19	14	CASSDGQGIYEQYF	TGTGCCAGTAGTGACGGACAGGGTATCTACGAGCAGTACTTC
NA	TRBJ2-5	once	TRBV3-1/TRBV3-2	13	CASSQQLQETQYF	TGTGCCAGCAGCCAACAGCTCCAAGAGACCCAGTACTTC
TRBD1	TRBJ2-5	NA	TRBV5-6	13	CASSGTGGGTQYF	TGTGCCAGCAGCGGAACAGGGGGAGGGACCCAGTACTTC
NA	TRBJ1-2	NA	TRBV28	15	CASSFNGGWRNGYTF	TGTGCCAGCAGTTTCAACGGGGGCTGGAGAAATGGCTACACCTTC
NA	TRBJ2-6	NA	TRBV28	15	CASSLSSAGANVLTF	TGTGCCAGCAGTTTATCTTCCGCTGGGGCCAACGTCCTGACTTTC
NA	TRBJ1-1	NA	TRBV28	11	CASSSTTEAFF	TGTGCCAGCAGTTCGACCACTGAAGCTTTCTTT
TRBD2	TRBJ2-2	many	TRBV27	15	CASTFGGANTGELFF	TGTGCCAGCACCTTCGGGGGGGCGAACACCGGGGAGCTGTTTTTT
TRBD2	TRBJ2-7	NA	TRBV3-1/TRBV3-2	16	CASSQSRGVAGGEQYF	TGTGCCAGCAGCCAAAGCAGGGGAGTAGCGGGAGGCGAGCAGTACTTC
NA	TRBJ2-2	few	TRBV18	12	CASSSNTGELFF	TGTGCCAGCTCATCAAACACCGGGGAGCTGTTTTTT
TRBD1	TRBJ1-6	NA	TRBV4-1	15	CASSRVTGGDSPLHF	TGCGCCAGCAGCCGCGTGACAGGGGGTGATTCACCCCTCCACTTT
TRBD2	TRBJ2-1	NA	TRBV9	15	CASSVASGNYNEQFF	TGTGCCAGCAGCGTAGCTAGCGGTAACTACAATGAGCAGTTCTTC
TRBD2	TRBJ2-3	NA	TRBV4-2	17	CASSHGTSGRNTDTQYF	TGTGCCAGCAGCCACGGGACTAGCGGGAGGAACACAGATACGCAGTATTTT
TRBD1	TRBJ1-1	NA	TRBV6-1	16	CASSALRGQGSTEAFF	TGTGCCAGCAGTGCCTTACGGGGACAGGGGTCCACTGAAGCTTTCTTT
NA	TRBJ2-2	NA	TRBV28	12	CGTGTNTGELFF	TGTGGTACCGGGACAAACACCGGGGAGCTGTTTTTT
NA	TRBJ2-5	NA	TRBV10-3	14	CAISETRTAETQYF	TGTGCCATCAGTGAGACCAGGACAGCAGAGACCCAGTACTTC
NA	TRBJ2-7	NA	TRBV19	15	CASSTDRDSDYEQYF	TGTGCCAGTAGTACCGACCGGGACTCCGACTACGAGCAGTACTTC
TRBD2	TRBJ2-1	NA	TRBV5-4	15	CASSTSGRDGNEQFF	TGTGCCAGCAGCACGAGCGGGAGGGATGGGAATGAGCAGTTCTTC
TRBD1	TRBJ2-4	NA	TRBV19	13	CASGSGGKNIQYF	TGTGCCAGTGGATCAGGGGGCAAAAACATTCAGTACTTC
TRBD1	TRBJ2-1	NA	TRBV28	14	CASTFRDRGPLQFF	TGTGCCAGCACCTTTCGGGACAGGGGGCCGTTGCAGTTCTTC
NA	TRBJ1-1	NA	TRBV7-9	13	CASSLEGREEAFF	TGTGCCAGCAGCTTAGAAGGGAGGGAGGAAGCTTTCTTT